This is a list of T cell receptor beta chains from one sample in a study of CD8 T cells in Susac syndrome. Each CDR3 protein gets one entry after TCRdb re-called the immunoSEQ multiplex PCR reads with MiXCR. The data show 130,000 or so distinct CDR3 sequences, under 96% seen once. Sample: CD4+ T cells from PBMCs. The receptors were sampled from a human donor with Susac syndrome. Each CDR3 is given with its conserved first and last residue. Each record gives: clone size, J gene, V gene, D gene, CDR3 DNA, CDR3 protein. D genes are given only for firm matches. Expanded clones get a size class; other rows say once, few or many, or leave the size out.

abundance: .
j_gene: TRBJ2-6
v_gene: TRBV6-5
d_gene: .
CDR3nt: TGTGCCAGCAGTTACAGGGGCTCCGGGGCCAACGTCCTGACTTTC
CDR3aa: CASSYRGSGANVLTF

abundance: .
j_gene: TRBJ2-7
v_gene: TRBV5-1
d_gene: .
CDR3nt: TGCGCCAGCAGCCGGACAGACTCCTACGAGCAGTACTTC
CDR3aa: CASSRTDSYEQYF

abundance: .
j_gene: TRBJ1-2
v_gene: TRBV28
d_gene: .
CDR3nt: TGTGCCAGCAGTACGGAATATGGCTACACCTTC
CDR3aa: CASSTEYGYTF

abundance: .
j_gene: TRBJ1-5
v_gene: TRBV12-5
d_gene: .
CDR3nt: TGTGCTAGTGGACAACGGACCGGGAATCAGCCCCAGCATTTT
CDR3aa: CASGQRTGNQPQHF

abundance: .
j_gene: TRBJ1-1
v_gene: TRBV20-1
d_gene: .
CDR3nt: TGCAGTGCTAGAGTTAGCATGAACACTGAAGCTTTCTTT
CDR3aa: CSARVSMNTEAFF

abundance: .
j_gene: TRBJ2-7
v_gene: TRBV30
d_gene: .
CDR3nt: TGTGCCTGGGACAGAGGGCCGAGCTCCTACGAGCAGTACTTC
CDR3aa: CAWDRGPSSYEQYF

abundance: few
j_gene: TRBJ2-5
v_gene: TRBV4-1
d_gene: .
CDR3nt: TGCGCCAGCAGCCGAGATTTCGAGACCCAGTACTTC
CDR3aa: CASSRDFETQYF

abundance: .
j_gene: TRBJ1-2
v_gene: TRBV7-2
d_gene: .
CDR3nt: TGTGCCAGCAGCCTTGGCTACACCTTC
CDR3aa: CASSLGYTF

abundance: .
j_gene: TRBJ1-5
v_gene: TRBV2
d_gene: .
CDR3nt: TGTGCCAGCAGGGGTCCCAGAGATGGGCCCCAGCATTTT
CDR3aa: CASRGPRDGPQHF

abundance: .
j_gene: TRBJ1-2
v_gene: TRBV20-1
d_gene: .
CDR3nt: TGCAGTGCTAGCTCCGGGACTAACTATGGCTACACCTTC
CDR3aa: CSASSGTNYGYTF

abundance: .
j_gene: TRBJ1-2
v_gene: TRBV6-5
d_gene: .
CDR3nt: TGTGCCAGCAGTCGGGGGGCGGATCGGGGCTACACCTTC
CDR3aa: CASSRGADRGYTF

abundance: .
j_gene: TRBJ2-7
v_gene: TRBV5-1
d_gene: TRBD2
CDR3nt: TGCGCCAGCAGCTTGAGTACTAGCGGAAGCCCCATCTACGAGCAGTACTTC
CDR3aa: CASSLSTSGSPIYEQYF

abundance: .
j_gene: TRBJ2-3
v_gene: TRBV28
d_gene: .
CDR3nt: TGTGCCAGCAGCCGGCCTCCGGGTGGTAAAGATACGCAGTATTTT
CDR3aa: CASSRPPGGKDTQYF

abundance: .
j_gene: TRBJ1-5
v_gene: TRBV20-1
d_gene: .
CDR3nt: TGCAGTGCTAGCCCCGACAATAGCAATCAGCCCCAGCATTTT
CDR3aa: CSASPDNSNQPQHF

abundance: .
j_gene: TRBJ2-7
v_gene: TRBV15
d_gene: .
CDR3nt: TGTGCCACCAGCAGAGATTTAGGCTCCGAGCAGTACTTC
CDR3aa: CATSRDLGSEQYF

abundance: .
j_gene: TRBJ2-7
v_gene: TRBV15
d_gene: .
CDR3nt: TGTGCCACCAGCAGAGACCCCACATCCTACGAGCAGTACTTC
CDR3aa: CATSRDPTSYEQYF

abundance: once
j_gene: TRBJ2-3
v_gene: TRBV20-1
d_gene: TRBD2
CDR3nt: TGCAGTGCTAGACTAGCGGGTTCAGATACGCAGTATTTT
CDR3aa: CSARLAGSDTQYF

abundance: .
j_gene: TRBJ2-3
v_gene: TRBV9
d_gene: TRBD2
CDR3nt: TGTGCCAGCAGCGTCCTTAGCGGGATGCCGACAGATACGCAGTATTTT
CDR3aa: CASSVLSGMPTDTQYF

abundance: .
j_gene: TRBJ2-7
v_gene: TRBV20-1
d_gene: TRBD2
CDR3nt: TGCAGTGCTAGAGATGGTGGCGGGAGGATTGCCTACGAGCAGTACTTC
CDR3aa: CSARDGGGRIAYEQYF

abundance: .
j_gene: TRBJ2-7
v_gene: TRBV28
d_gene: .
CDR3nt: TGTGCCAGCAGTTCCTCTATCAGCGAGCAGTACTTC
CDR3aa: CASSSSISEQYF

abundance: .
j_gene: TRBJ1-1
v_gene: TRBV5-4
d_gene: TRBD1
CDR3nt: TGTGCCAGCAGCTTGGTCGGGACAGAGGCTTTCTTT
CDR3aa: CASSLVGTEAFF

abundance: .
j_gene: TRBJ2-7
v_gene: TRBV29-1
d_gene: .
CDR3nt: TGCAGCGTTATTCGAACAGGGTTTGACGAGCAGTACTTC
CDR3aa: CSVIRTGFDEQYF

abundance: .
j_gene: TRBJ2-5
v_gene: TRBV7-9
d_gene: .
CDR3nt: TGTGCCAGCAGCGGCACAAATTGGGAGACCCAGTACTTC
CDR3aa: CASSGTNWETQYF

abundance: .
j_gene: TRBJ2-2
v_gene: TRBV29-1
d_gene: .
CDR3nt: TGCAGCGTTGGAGCCAGGAGGGACACCGGGGAGCTGTTTTTT
CDR3aa: CSVGARRDTGELFF

abundance: .
j_gene: TRBJ1-3
v_gene: TRBV10-3
d_gene: .
CDR3nt: TGTGCCACCAGGGAGGGTGCGGACACCATATATTTT
CDR3aa: CATREGADTIYF

abundance: .
j_gene: TRBJ2-1
v_gene: TRBV29-1
d_gene: .
CDR3nt: TGCAGCGCTGAGGGGGGGGTCCCCTACAATGAGCAGTTCTTC
CDR3aa: CSAEGGVPYNEQFF

abundance: .
j_gene: TRBJ2-4
v_gene: TRBV15
d_gene: .
CDR3nt: TGTGCCACCAACTCCCGGCGGGGAATCCAAAACATTCAGTACTTC
CDR3aa: CATNSRRGIQNIQYF

abundance: .
j_gene: TRBJ2-1
v_gene: TRBV19
d_gene: .
CDR3nt: TGTGCCCTACGGGGGAGGCACAATGAGCAGTTCTTC
CDR3aa: CALRGRHNEQFF

abundance: .
j_gene: TRBJ1-4
v_gene: TRBV27
d_gene: .
CDR3nt: TGTGCCAGCAGCTCTTGGCAAGCTGAAAAACTGTTTTTT
CDR3aa: CASSSWQAEKLFF